This T cell receptor beta chain was sequenced during a study of T-cell reconstitution after alpha-beta-depleted transplantation in children. A TCRbeta library incorporating unique molecular identifiers was prepared. MiXCR, applied by TCRdb to the PCR reads, yields one record per CDR3 protein. The sample includes hundreds of thousands of distinct CDR3 sequences, over 10% of them seen just once. This clonotype was observed a handful of times. This CDR3 contains 11 residues. Trimming took 4 bases from V and 11 from J; bases not matched to a gene: 2. This clonotype originated in a girl aged 2 to 10 with congenital amegakaryocytic thrombocytopenia, due to receive a stem cell transplant. The chain links TRBV12-3 or TRBV12-4 to TRBJ2-1, with TRBD1 matching over 7 bases. Material: PBMCs, obtained before TCRalphabeta/CD19-depleted stem cell transplant. The CDR3 reads CASSWDSQQFF. CDR3 coding DNA: TGTGCCAGCAGTTGGGACAGCCAGCAGTTCTTC.